The next 9 T cell receptor beta chains were all read from a single sample in a study of blood T cell repertoires in COVID-19. This table comes from immunoSEQ multiplex PCR, and its TCRdb copy is limited to in-frame clones, with some not included. In the table there are 250,000 or so clones, around 90% of which are singletons. Specimen: PBMCs or T cells enriched from blood (not recorded which). The receptors come from a man in his forties who had been exposed to COVID-19.

The chain links TRBV19 to TRBJ2-1; D is unresolved. Per the germline V gene, CDR1 is LNHDA and CDR2 is SQIVND (reference sequence). Between the trimmed V and J ends, which lost 6 bases and 6 bases, there was a span of 12 bases. The CDR3 is 13 residues long. The CDR3 coding sequence is TGTGCCAGTAGATGGTCGAGTAGCAATGAGCAGTTCTTC. It translates to CASRWSSSNEQFF.

The V call is TRBV4-2, the J call TRBJ2-7, with 8 bases matching TRBD1. Germline loops: CDR1 LGHNA, CDR2 YNFKEQ. With V trimmed by 2 bases and J by 6 bases, 6 bases remained unmatched. The CDR3 consists of 14 residues. CDR3 residues: CASSQPGQEAEQYF. Here the CDR3 DNA reads TGTGCCAGCAGCCAACCGGGACAGGAGGCCGAGCAGTACTTC.

The chain links TRBV7-9 to TRBJ1-3; D not resolved. The germline gives CDR1 SEHNR, CDR2 FQNEAQ (reference sequence). This CDR3 spans 12 amino acids. V was pared by 1 base and J by 6 bases, with 4 bases between. The CDR3 reads CASSLGANTIYF. The DNA for the CDR3 is TGTGCCAGCAGCTTAGGGGCAAACACCATATATTTT.

This sequence joins TRBV5-6 and TRBJ2-3; D is unresolved. V was clipped by 0 bases and J by 2 bases, with 7 bases between them. The germline V gene encodes CDR1 SGHDT and CDR2 YYEEEE. The length of the CDR3 is 14 residues. CDR3 DNA: TGTGCCAGCAGCTTGGCGGAGTCCACAGATACGCAGTATTTT. Translation gives CASSLAESTDTQYF.

This chain connects TRBV27 to TRBJ1-5, with 7 positions matching TRBD1. The CDR3 contains 15 residues. Germline V gene lookup returns CDR1 MNHEY and CDR2 SMNVEV (reference sequence). With V trimmed by 5 bases and J by 3 bases, 7 bases remained unmatched. The CDR3 coding sequence is TGTGCCAGCAGTACCCCGGACAGGCACAATCAGCCCCAGCATTTT. This codes for CASSTPDRHNQPQHF.

This chain joins TRBV9 and TRBJ2-5; the match to TRBD2 covers 7 bases. V was clipped by 3 bases and J by 1 base; unmatched bases: 3. The CDR3 is 14 amino acids. The germline gives CDR1 SGDLS, CDR2 YYNGEE. The CDR3 loop reads CASSASGTQETQYF. The CDR3 nucleotides read TGTGCCAGCAGCGCGAGCGGGACCCAAGAGACCCAGTACTTC.

The rearrangement links TRBV18 to TRBJ1-3; 8 positions match TRBD1. This CDR3 is built from 16 residues. V shed 6 bases, J shed 2 bases, and the junction held 9 bases outside the gene matches. Germline V gene sequence: CDR1 KGHSH, CDR2 LQKENI. CDR3 nucleotides: TGTGCCAGCTCTCTGTATCCGGGACAGGCTGGAAACACCATATATTTT. This encodes CASSLYPGQAGNTIYF. The complete variable domain, with remaining parts taken from reference TRBV18 and TRBJ1-3, reads NAGVMQNPRHLVRRRGQEARLRCSPMKGHSHVYWYRQLPEEGLKFMVYLQKENIIDESGMPKERFSAEFPKEGPSILRIQQVVRGDSAAYFCASSLYPGQAGNTIYFGEGSWLTVV.

The chain carries TRBV9 and TRBJ2-1, with 8 bases identical to TRBD2. The CDR3 contains 15 residues. In germline, CDR1 is SGDLS, CDR2 YYNGEE. Trimming took 0 bases from V and 8 from J; bases not matched to a gene: 7. Here the CDR3 DNA reads TGTGCCAGCAGCGTAGTGGGGACTAGGTCGCATGAGCAGTTCTTC. It translates to CASSVVGTRSHEQFF.

This rearrangement joins TRBV5-6 to TRBJ1-5; perhaps TRBD1 as D (6 bases). Germline V CDR1 and CDR2: SGHDT, YYEEEE. This CDR3 has 14 amino acids. V was clipped by 4 bases and J by 1 base, with 9 bases between them. The CDR3 nucleotides read TGTGCCAGCAGCCACGGACAGAGCAATCAGCCCCAGCATTTT. It encodes CASSHGQSNQPQHF.